The 32 T cell receptor beta chains below all came from one sample that was sequenced in a study of T cells after yellow fever vaccination. In TCRdb, the 5' RACE reads were re-called with MiXCR into one record per CDR3 protein. The table includes about 110,000 distinct CDR3 sequences, 7% to 8.5% detected once. Sequenced material: CD8+ T cells sorted from PBMCs, taken 45 days after the yellow fever booster vaccination. The receptor source for this set is a man aged 25-45 years who received the YFV17D yellow fever vaccine.

This chain links TRBV14 with TRBJ2-7; the D is unclear. Trimming removed 2 bases from V and 0 bases from J, with 14 bases in between. Germline-derived CDR1 and CDR2 are SGHDN and FVKESK. CDR3 size: 16 residues. CDR3 loop: CASSQLVNYNSYEQYF. CDR3 sequence (DNA): TGTGCCAGCAGCCAATTGGTCAACTATAACTCCTACGAGCAGTACTTC.

This clonotype was recorded many times. The V gene is TRBV20-1, the J gene TRBJ2-7; 8 bases are a match to TRBD2. The CDR3 loop spans 14 amino acids. From germline, CDR1 is DFQATT and CDR2 SNEGSKA (reference sequence). V gave up 0 bases and J gave up 3 bases; unmatched junction bases: 4. The CDR3 loop is CSARDQTSGYEQYF. Here the CDR3 DNA reads TGCAGTGCTAGAGATCAAACTAGCGGCTACGAGCAGTACTTC.

Many counts were recorded for this clonotype. This rearrangement joins TRBV20-1 to TRBJ2-7; 8 positions agree with TRBD1. Germline trimming cut 6 bases from V and 2 bases from J; bases unmatched to any gene: 9. The CDR3 length is 14 residues. Germline CDR1 is DFQATT and CDR2 is SNEGSKA (reference sequence). The CDR3 reads CSAEGTGEAYEQYF. The CDR3 DNA follows: TGCAGTGCGGAAGGGACAGGAGAAGCCTACGAGCAGTACTTC.

Turning to this clonotype: A much larger clone differs by one base, so this may be a read error. The gene calls are TRBV7-2 and TRBJ2-3; 7 bases line up with TRBD2. This CDR3 comprises 17 residues. Germline CDR1 SGHTA, CDR2 FQGNSA. This CDR3 is CASSPSPGGWGTDTRYF. DNA for the CDR3: TGTGCCAGCAGCCCTAGTCCCGGGGGGTGGGGCACAGATACGCGGTATTTT. The full variable domain, rest sourced from reference TRBV7-2 and TRBJ2-3, is GAGVSQSPSNKVTEKGKDVELRCDPISGHTALYWYRQSLGQGLEFLIYFQGNSAPDKSGLPSDRFSAERTGGSVSTLTIQRTQQEDSAVYLCASSPSPGGWGTDTRYFGPGTRLTVL.

This clonotype was picked up many times. The V call is TRBV20-1, the J call TRBJ2-5, with 10 bases lining up with TRBD2. This CDR3 region has 18 residues. V lost 0 bases to trimming and J lost 5 bases; unmatched junction nucleotides: 15. Per germline, CDR1 DFQATT and CDR2 SNEGSKA (reference sequence). The CDR3, as DNA: TGCAGTGCTAGAGATTTGAACCCGGGACTAGCGTTGGGGGAGACCCAGTACTTC. This translates into CSARDLNPGLALGETQYF.

The chain uses TRBV3-1 and TRBJ2-1, with a tentative D call TRBD2 (5 bases). The V end lost 3 bases, the J end lost 15 bases, and 15 bases lay between the germline ends. CDR3 length: 12 amino acids. In germline, CDR1 is LGHDT, CDR2 YNNKEL (reference sequence). CDR3 sequence: CASSQDGGWGFF. DNA for the CDR3: TGTGCCAGCAGCCAGGACGGAGGTTGGGGGTTCTTC.

The chain employs TRBV2 and TRBJ2-2, with 13 bases aligning to TRBD2. Germline V CDR1 and CDR2: SNHLY, FYNNEI. V was clipped by 6 bases and J by 4 bases; unmatched bases: 2. The CDR3 contains 15 residues. The CDR3 here is CASRGTSGITGELFF. The CDR3 nucleotides read TGTGCCAGCAGAGGGACTAGCGGGATCACCGGGGAGCTGTTTTTT.

This clonotype was counted many times. This sequence joins TRBV7-6 and TRBJ2-7; weak D call: TRBD1 (6 bases). In germline, CDR1 is SGHVS, CDR2 FNYEAQ. The germline V and J ends were trimmed by 5 bases and 0 bases, with 11 bases remaining between them. This CDR3 contains 14 residues. The CDR3 DNA sequence: TGTGCCAGCAGCCGCGGACAGCTCTCCTACGAGCAGTACTTC. It encodes CASSRGQLSYEQYF. Full variable domain (outside the CDR3, taken from reference TRBV7-6 and TRBJ2-7): GAGVSQSPRYKVTKRGQDVALRCDPISGHVSLYWYRQALGQGPEFLTYFNYEAQQDKSGLPNDRFSAERPEGSISTLTIQRTEQRDSAMYRCASSRGQLSYEQYFGPGTRLTVT.

This clonotype was found a few times. The J gene is TRBJ2-1, the V gene TRBV2; 15 nucleotides agree with TRBD2. The CDR3 is 14 residues long. CDR1 SNHLY and CDR2 FYNNEI come from the germline V gene. Trimming took 7 bases from V and 7 from J; bases not matched to a gene: 2. The chain's CDR3 is CASIGTSGRNEQFF. The CDR3 nucleotides read TGTGCCAGCATCGGGACTAGCGGGAGGAATGAGCAGTTCTTC.

This clonotype appeared many times. V and J are TRBV27 and TRBJ2-4; 8 positions match TRBD1. V trimming: 5 bases; J trimming: 8 bases; junction bases outside the gene matches: 5. Germline CDR1 reads MNHEY; CDR2 reads SMNVEV (reference sequence). The CDR3 loop spans 13 amino acids. CDR3 protein: CASSQRQGYIQYF. CDR3 in DNA: TGTGCCAGCAGTCAGAGACAGGGGTACATTCAGTACTTC.

The V gene is TRBV5-4, the J gene TRBJ1-2; a weak D match, TRBD1 (5 bases). The CDR3 sequence is 14 residues long. V was cut by 5 bases and J by 8 bases, with 19 bases left in between. Germline CDR1 reads SGHNT; CDR2 reads YYREEE (reference sequence). The DNA for the CDR3 is TGTGCCAGCAGAGTCTTGGACAACACATGGGGCTACACCTTC. Its protein is CASRVLDNTWGYTF.

This clonotype was counted between two and nine times. This sequence joins TRBV6-5 and TRBJ1-1; D is uncertain. V lost 0 bases and J lost 4, with 12 bases in between. The CDR3 loop spans 15 amino acids. Looked up from germline, CDR1 is MNHEY and CDR2 is SVGAGI. CDR3 region: CASSYSILGSTEAFF. DNA of the CDR3: TGTGCCAGCAGTTACTCTATTCTGGGAAGCACTGAAGCTTTCTTT.

This clonotype has just a few counts. The rearrangement uses TRBV28 and TRBJ2-7; 7 bases map to TRBD2. Germline-derived CDR1 and CDR2 are MDHEN and SYDVKM. The CDR3 is made up of 15 amino acids. Unmatched junction bases numbered 7, after V lost 2 bases and J lost 3 bases. The CDR3: CASSLQGLGDYEQYF. CDR3 bases: TGTGCCAGCAGTTTACAAGGACTAGGAGACTACGAGCAGTACTTC.

The chain links TRBV20-1 to TRBJ2-7, with D tentatively TRBD2 (7 bases). Deletions cut 8 bases from V and 3 bases from J, with 20 bases between. Germline V gene lookup returns CDR1 DFQATT and CDR2 SNEGSKA (reference sequence). This CDR3 comprises 14 residues. In nucleotides, the CDR3 is TGCAGTTATCATGGGAAGGGGGGGAACTACGAGCAGTACTTC. Its translation: CSYHGKGGNYEQYF.

This clonotype occurred many times. The chain couples TRBV4-3 to TRBJ2-3, with 7 bases matching TRBD1. This CDR3 region has 15 residues. Germline V gives CDR1 LGHNA, CDR2 YSLEER. V gave up 4 bases and J gave up 1 base; unmatched junction bases: 5. Written as DNA, the CDR3 is TGCGCCAGCAGCCTGACAGGGCCGGGCACAGATACGCAGTATTTT. Its protein is CASSLTGPGTDTQYF.

There are a few counts of this clonotype. The chain carries TRBV3-1 and TRBJ2-7; 8 nucleotides match TRBD2. The CDR3 sequence is 15 residues long. Germline CDR1 LGHDT, CDR2 YNNKEL (reference sequence). V shed 3 bases and J 3 bases; nucleotides not matched to a gene: 7. In nucleotides, the CDR3 is TGTGCCAGCAGCCACTCACTAGCGGAGCTCTACGAGCAGTACTTC. It codes for CASSHSLAELYEQYF.

This clonotype was counted many times. The rearrangement uses TRBV5-1 and TRBJ2-7; D possibly corresponds to TRBD2 (5 bases). V was trimmed by 0 bases and J by 6 bases, leaving 13 bases between them. The CDR3 consists of 14 residues. The V gene's germline CDR1 is SGHRS and CDR2 YFSETQ. The DNA for the CDR3 is TGCGCCAGCAGCTTGGACGGGATATGGGGCGAGCAGTACTTC. This translates into CASSLDGIWGEQYF.

This clonotype has at least ten counts. V and J are TRBV30 and TRBJ2-6; 11 bases are a match to TRBD2. Trimming at V came to 2 bases and at J to 3 bases, leaving 3 bases not matched to a gene. Germline loops: CDR1 GTSNPN, CDR2 SVGIG (reference sequence). The CDR3 runs 16 residues. Here the CDR3 reads CAWSPLAGVGANVLTF. CDR3 nucleotide sequence: TGTGCCTGGAGTCCACTAGCGGGAGTTGGGGCCAACGTCCTGACTTTC.

This clonotype appeared many times. The V call is TRBV5-1, the J call TRBJ2-3; D is unresolved. The CDR3 covers 13 residues. The V end was cut by 6 bases, the J end by 2 bases, with 10 bases between. Germline V gives CDR1 SGHRS, CDR2 YFSETQ. DNA of the CDR3: TGCGCCAGCAACAACCCTTTCACAGATACGCAGTATTTT. Protein product: CASNNPFTDTQYF.

This chain links TRBV24-1 with TRBJ2-5, with 7 bases fitting TRBD2. The germline V gene has CDR1 KGHDR and CDR2 SFDVKD. The CDR3 length is 14 residues. The V and J ends lost 7 bases and 4 bases, in that order; junction bases with no gene match: 8. CDR3 region: CATSPAGDGETQYF. The CDR3 DNA follows: TGTGCCACCAGCCCGGCGGGGGATGGAGAGACCCAGTACTTC.

At least ten counts were recorded for this clonotype. The chain recombines TRBV20-1 with TRBJ1-4; TRBD1 aligns across 7 bases. The CDR3 runs to 13 residues. Germline V gene data show CDR1 as DFQATT and CDR2 as SNEGSKA (reference sequence). The CDR3 DNA sequence: TGCAGCACCAGACAGGGTCGTAATGAAAAACTGTTTTTT. Translated: CSTRQGRNEKLFF.

The V and J genes are TRBV7-9 and TRBJ2-2, with TRBD2 matching over 14 bases. CDR1 SEHNR and CDR2 FQNEAQ come from the germline V gene (reference sequence). The V gene end was trimmed by 6 bases and the J gene end by 7 bases; junction bases not matched to a gene: 4. This CDR3 has 15 amino acids. The CDR3 region is CASRRTSGRIGELFF. The CDR3 nucleotides read TGTGCCAGCAGGAGGACTAGCGGGAGGATCGGGGAGCTGTTTTTT.

There are many counts of this clonotype. The chain uses TRBV29-1 and TRBJ2-1; TRBD2 matches at 7 bases. V gave up 7 bases and J gave up 9 bases; unmatched junction bases: 9. Germline-derived CDR1 and CDR2 are SQVTM and ANQGSEA. This CDR3 is built from 12 residues. As DNA, the CDR3 is TGCAGCGGGCTAGCGGAGTACGTTGAGCAGTTCTTC. Translated: CSGLAEYVEQFF.

This clonotype was counted at least ten times. This sequence joins TRBV7-8 and TRBJ2-1; TRBD1 might be the D (7 bases). The CDR3 sequence is 13 residues long. V dropped 7 bases and J dropped 9 bases, with 16 bases sitting between them. Per germline, CDR1 SGHVS and CDR2 FQNEAQ. CDR3 protein: CASTEGGGGEQFF. The DNA for the CDR3 is TGTGCCAGCACCGAAGGAGGGGGCGGTGAGCAGTTCTTC.

The rearrangement links TRBV21-1 to TRBJ2-1; the D segment call TRBD2 is taken from the table without a DNA check. TRBV21-1 is shown as a pseudogene. The CDR3 runs to 18 residues. The CDR3 sequence: CASSKVRTSGDSYNEQFF. The CDR3 nucleotides are TGTGCCAGCAGCAAAGTAAGGACTAGCGGAGACTCCTACAATGAGCAGTTCTTC.

In this sample, this clonotype turned up many times. The CDR3 here is CASSRQGTGELFF. The DNA for the CDR3 is TGTGCCAGCAGCCGACAGGGCACCGGGGAGCTGTTTTTT. This chain links TRBV6-2 or TRBV6-3 with TRBJ2-2, with 7 nucleotides matching TRBD1. The CDR3 consists of 13 residues. Germline-derived CDR1 and CDR2 are MNHEY and SVGEGT. Trimming removed 6 bases from V and 4 bases from J; junction bases left unmatched: 2.

This clonotype was detected many times. The chain recombines TRBV21-1 with TRBJ2-7; the table assigns TRBD2, which was not confirmed against the DNA. TRBV21-1 is tagged as a pseudogene. The CDR3 extends over 18 amino acids. CDR3 sequence: CASSKSTSGSFGAYEQYF. The CDR3 DNA is TGTGCCAGCAGCAAATCCACTAGCGGGAGCTTTGGGGCCTACGAGCAGTACTTC.

The CDR3 is CASSPGERGHNEQFF. The DNA for the CDR3 is TGTGCCAGCAGCCCCGGGGAGCGGGGACACAATGAGCAGTTCTTC. The chain carries TRBV28 and TRBJ2-1; 7 positions match TRBD2. The junction had 10 bases not matched to a gene; V was cut back by 6 bases and J by 5 bases. Germline V gives CDR1 MDHEN, CDR2 SYDVKM. The CDR3 sequence is 15 residues long. Supplemented by reference TRBV28 and TRBJ2-1, the full variable domain reads DVKVTQSSRYLVKRTGEKVFLECVQDMDHENMFWYRQDPGLGLRLIYFSYDVKMKEKGDIPEGYSVSREKKERFSLILESASTNQTSMYLCASSPGERGHNEQFFGPGTRLTVL.

This clonotype was counted ten times or more. V is TRBV6-1 and J is TRBJ1-5; D uncertain. Germline assignment: CDR1 MNHNS and CDR2 SASEGT. The V end lost 4 bases, the J end lost 0 bases, and 7 bases lay between the germline ends. The CDR3 covers 14 residues. The CDR3 here is CASSGPYSNQPQHF. CDR3 DNA sequence: TGTGCCAGCAGTGGACCTTATAGCAATCAGCCCCAGCATTTT.

This clonotype was detected ten times or more. The chain employs TRBV29-1 and TRBJ2-7; D gene uncertain. Germline V CDR1 and CDR2: SQVTM, ANQGSEA. This CDR3 is built from 13 residues. The germline V and J ends were trimmed by 4 bases and 0 bases, with 10 bases remaining between them. Written as DNA, the CDR3 is TGCAGCGTTGGTCTCGGATACTCCTACGAGCAGTACTTC. It encodes CSVGLGYSYEQYF.

As concerns this clonotype: A much more abundant neighbour one base away suggests this may be a read error. The rearrangement joins TRBV12-3 or TRBV12-4 to TRBJ2-2, with 9 positions matching TRBD1. This CDR3 spans 15 amino acids. The CDR3 DNA reads as TGTGCCAGCAGTCGTGACAGGGGGAACACCGTGGAGCTGTTTTTT. It specifies CASSRDRGNTVELFF.

This clonotype was seen repeatedly, ten times or more. The J gene is TRBJ2-1, the V gene TRBV20-1; D gene uncertain. CDR1 and CDR2 from the germline V gene are DFQATT and SNEGSKA (reference sequence). This CDR3 comprises 14 residues. Trimming removed 6 bases at V and 0 bases at J, with 12 bases between. Written as DNA, the CDR3 is TGCAGTGCCCCCCCTACGAGCTCCTACAATGAGCAGTTCTTC. This encodes CSAPPTSSYNEQFF.